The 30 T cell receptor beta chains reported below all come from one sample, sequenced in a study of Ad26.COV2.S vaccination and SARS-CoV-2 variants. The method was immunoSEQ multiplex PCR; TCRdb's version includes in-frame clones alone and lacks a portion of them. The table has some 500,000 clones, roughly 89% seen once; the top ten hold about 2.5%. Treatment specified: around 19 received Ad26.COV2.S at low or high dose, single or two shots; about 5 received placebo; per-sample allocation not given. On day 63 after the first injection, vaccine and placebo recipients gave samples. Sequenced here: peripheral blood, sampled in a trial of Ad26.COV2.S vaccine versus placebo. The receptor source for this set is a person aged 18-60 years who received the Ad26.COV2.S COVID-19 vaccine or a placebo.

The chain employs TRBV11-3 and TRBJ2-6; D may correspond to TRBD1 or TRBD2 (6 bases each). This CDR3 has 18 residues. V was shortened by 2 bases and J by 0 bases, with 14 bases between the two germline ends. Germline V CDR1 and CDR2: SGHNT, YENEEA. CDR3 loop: CASSLRGGLGSGANVLTF. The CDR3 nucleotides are TGTGCCAGCAGCTTACGAGGGGGGTTGGGCTCTGGGGCCAACGTCCTGACTTTC.

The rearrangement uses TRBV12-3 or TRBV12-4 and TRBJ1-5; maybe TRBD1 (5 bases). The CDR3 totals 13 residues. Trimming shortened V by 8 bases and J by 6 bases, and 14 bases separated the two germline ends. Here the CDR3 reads CASCRGGFQPQHF. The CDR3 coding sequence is TGTGCCAGCTGTAGGGGTGGATTTCAGCCCCAGCATTTT.

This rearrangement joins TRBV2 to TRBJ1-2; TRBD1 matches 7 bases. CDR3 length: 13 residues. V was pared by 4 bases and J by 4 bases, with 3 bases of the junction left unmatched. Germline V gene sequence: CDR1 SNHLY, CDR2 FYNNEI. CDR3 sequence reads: CASSGTGAYGYTF. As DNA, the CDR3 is TGTGCCAGCAGTGGGACAGGCGCCTATGGCTACACCTTC.

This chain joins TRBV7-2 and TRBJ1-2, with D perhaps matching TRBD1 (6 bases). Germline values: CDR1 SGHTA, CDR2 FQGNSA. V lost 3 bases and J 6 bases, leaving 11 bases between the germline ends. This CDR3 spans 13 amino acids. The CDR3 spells CASSLRGGHGYTF. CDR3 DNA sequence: TGTGCCAGCAGCTTGAGAGGGGGGCATGGCTACACCTTC.

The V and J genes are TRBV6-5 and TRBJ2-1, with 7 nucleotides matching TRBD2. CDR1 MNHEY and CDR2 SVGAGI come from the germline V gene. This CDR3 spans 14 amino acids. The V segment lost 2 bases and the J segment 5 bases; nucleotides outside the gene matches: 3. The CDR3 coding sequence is TGTGCCAGCAGTTACGGGGGAGGGAACAATGAGCAGTTCTTC. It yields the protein CASSYGGGNNEQFF.

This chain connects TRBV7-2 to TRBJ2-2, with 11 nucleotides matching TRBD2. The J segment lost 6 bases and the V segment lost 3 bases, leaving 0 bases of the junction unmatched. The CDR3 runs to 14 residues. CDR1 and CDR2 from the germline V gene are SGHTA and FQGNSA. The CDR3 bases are TGTGCCAGCAGCTTTAGCGGGAGGGCCGGGGAGCTGTTTTTT. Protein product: CASSFSGRAGELFF.

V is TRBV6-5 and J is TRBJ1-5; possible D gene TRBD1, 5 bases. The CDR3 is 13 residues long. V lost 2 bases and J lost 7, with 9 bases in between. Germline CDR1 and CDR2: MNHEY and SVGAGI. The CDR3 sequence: CASSYARGQPQHF. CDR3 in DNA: TGTGCCAGCAGTTACGCAAGGGGACAGCCCCAGCATTTT.

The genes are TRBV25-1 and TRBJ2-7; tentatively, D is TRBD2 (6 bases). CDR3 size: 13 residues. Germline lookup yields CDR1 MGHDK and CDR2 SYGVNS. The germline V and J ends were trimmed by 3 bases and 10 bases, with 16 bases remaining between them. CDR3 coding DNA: TGTGCCAGCAGTGACCCCGGTCGGCGGGGCCAGTACTTC. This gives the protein CASSDPGRRGQYF.

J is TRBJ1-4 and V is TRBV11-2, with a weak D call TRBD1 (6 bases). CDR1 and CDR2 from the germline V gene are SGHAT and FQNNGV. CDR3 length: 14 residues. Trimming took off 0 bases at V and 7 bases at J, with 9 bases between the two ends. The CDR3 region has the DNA TGTGCCAGCAGCTTAGACAGGGGTGTTGAAAAACTGTTTTTT. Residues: CASSLDRGVEKLFF.

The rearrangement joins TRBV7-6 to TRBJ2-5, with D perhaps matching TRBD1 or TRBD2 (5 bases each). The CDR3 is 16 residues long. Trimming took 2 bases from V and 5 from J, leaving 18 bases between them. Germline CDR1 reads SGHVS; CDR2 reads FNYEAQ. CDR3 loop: CASSLILGTGKETQYF. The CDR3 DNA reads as TGTGCCAGCAGCTTAATTTTGGGGACCGGGAAGGAGACCCAGTACTTC.

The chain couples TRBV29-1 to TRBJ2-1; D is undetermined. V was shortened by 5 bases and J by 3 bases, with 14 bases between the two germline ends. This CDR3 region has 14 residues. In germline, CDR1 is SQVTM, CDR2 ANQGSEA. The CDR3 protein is CSVNRAFGYNEQFF. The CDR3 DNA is TGCAGCGTTAACCGGGCCTTCGGCTACAATGAGCAGTTCTTC.

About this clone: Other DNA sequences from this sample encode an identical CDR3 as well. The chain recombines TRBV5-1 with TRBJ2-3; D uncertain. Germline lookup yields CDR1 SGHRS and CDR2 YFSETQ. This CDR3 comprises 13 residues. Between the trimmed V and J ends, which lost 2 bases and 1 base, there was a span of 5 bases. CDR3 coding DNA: TGCGCCAGCAGCTTAGGTGGCACAGATACGCAGTATTTT. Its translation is CASSLGGTDTQYF.

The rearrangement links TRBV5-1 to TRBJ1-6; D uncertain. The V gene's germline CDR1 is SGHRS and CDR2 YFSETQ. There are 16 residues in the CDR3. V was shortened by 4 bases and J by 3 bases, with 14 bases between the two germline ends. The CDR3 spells CASSLKSRNYNSPLHF. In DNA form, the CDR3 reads TGCGCCAGCAGCCTAAAATCCCGCAACTATAATTCACCCCTCCACTTT.

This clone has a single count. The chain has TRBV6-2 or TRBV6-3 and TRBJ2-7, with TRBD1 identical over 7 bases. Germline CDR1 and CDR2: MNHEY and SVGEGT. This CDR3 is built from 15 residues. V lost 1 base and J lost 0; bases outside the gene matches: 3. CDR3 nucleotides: TGTGCCAGCAGTTACTATACAGGGGTCTCCTACGAGCAGTACGTC. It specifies CASSYYTGVSYEQYV.

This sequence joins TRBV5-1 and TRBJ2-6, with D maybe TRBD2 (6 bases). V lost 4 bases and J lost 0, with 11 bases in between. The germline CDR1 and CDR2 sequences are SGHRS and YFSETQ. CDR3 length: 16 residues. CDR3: CASSPPGSSGANVLTF. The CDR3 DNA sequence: TGCGCCAGCAGCCCCCCCGGGAGCTCTGGGGCCAACGTCCTGACTTTC.

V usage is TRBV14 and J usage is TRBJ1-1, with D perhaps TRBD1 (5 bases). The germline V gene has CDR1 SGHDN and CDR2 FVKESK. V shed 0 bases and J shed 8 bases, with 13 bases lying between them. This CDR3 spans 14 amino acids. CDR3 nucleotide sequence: TGTGCCAGCAGCCAAGATGGGGGACTTCGAGAAGCTTTCTTT. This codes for CASSQDGGLREAFF.

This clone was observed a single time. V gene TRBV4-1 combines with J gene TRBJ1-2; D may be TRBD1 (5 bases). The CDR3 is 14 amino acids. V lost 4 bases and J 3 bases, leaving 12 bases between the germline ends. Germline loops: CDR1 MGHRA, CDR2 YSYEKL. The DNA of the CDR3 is TGCGCCAGCAGCCGAGATGGGGGGGACTATGGCTACACCTTC. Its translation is CASSRDGGDYGYTF.

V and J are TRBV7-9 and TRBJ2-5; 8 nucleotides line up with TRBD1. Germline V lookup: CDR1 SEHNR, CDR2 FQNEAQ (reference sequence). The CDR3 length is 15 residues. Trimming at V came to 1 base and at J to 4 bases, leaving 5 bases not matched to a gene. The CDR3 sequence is CASSLGTGPVETQYF. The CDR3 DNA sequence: TGTGCCAGCAGCTTAGGGACAGGGCCTGTAGAGACCCAGTACTTC. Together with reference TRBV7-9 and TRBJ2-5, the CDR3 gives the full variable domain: DTGVSQNPRHKITKRGQNVTFRCDPISEHNRLYWYRQTLGQGPEFLTYFQNEAQLEKSRLLSDRFSAERPKGSFSTLEIQRTEQGDSAMYLCASSLGTGPVETQYFGPGTRLLVL.

The CDR3 DNA follows: TGTGCCAGCAGCGCCGGGGAGAGAGGTGAGCAGTTCTTC. Translated: CASSAGERGEQFF. The chain couples TRBV7-3 to TRBJ2-1; D is perhaps TRBD2 (5 bases). The germline V and J ends were trimmed by 5 bases and 9 bases, with 14 bases remaining between them. The germline gives CDR1 SGHTA, CDR2 FQGTGA. This CDR3 region has 13 residues.

The DNA for the CDR3 is TGCGCCAGCAGCTTGGGACAGGGCCAACTTGAAGCTTTCTTT. It translates to CASSLGQGQLEAFF. The gene calls are TRBV5-1 and TRBJ1-1; TRBD1 aligns across 7 bases. V lost 0 bases to trimming and J lost 7 bases; unmatched junction nucleotides: 6. From germline, CDR1 is SGHRS and CDR2 YFSETQ. CDR3 length: 14 residues.

CDR3 region: CASSPINIAFF. As DNA, the CDR3 is TGTGCCAGCTCACCAATAAATATAGCTTTCTTT. The V gene is TRBV18, the J gene TRBJ1-1, with D uncertain. Germline-derived CDR1 and CDR2 are KGHSH and LQKENI. The CDR3 sequence is 11 residues long. Between the trimmed V and J ends, which lost 2 bases and 10 bases, there was a span of 8 bases. The full variable domain, its missing parts supplied by reference TRBV18 and TRBJ1-1, is NAGVMQNPRHLVRRRGQEARLRCSPMKGHSHVYWYRQLPEEGLKFMVYLQKENIIDESGMPKERFSAEFPKEGPSILRIQQVVRGDSAAYFCASSPINIAFFGQGTRLTVV.

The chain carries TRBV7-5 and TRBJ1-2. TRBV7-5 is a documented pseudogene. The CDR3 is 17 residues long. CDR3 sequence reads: CVRSLGMRAGEAYGYTF. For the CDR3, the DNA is TGTGTCAGAAGCTTAGGGATGCGGGCAGGAGAGGCCTATGGCTACACCTTC.

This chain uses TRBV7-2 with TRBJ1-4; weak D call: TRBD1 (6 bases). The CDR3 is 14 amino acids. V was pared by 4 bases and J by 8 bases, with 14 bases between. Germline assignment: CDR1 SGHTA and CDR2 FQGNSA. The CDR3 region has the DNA TGTGCCAGCAGCTCCAGGGACACACGAGAAAAACTGTTTTTT. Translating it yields CASSSRDTREKLFF.

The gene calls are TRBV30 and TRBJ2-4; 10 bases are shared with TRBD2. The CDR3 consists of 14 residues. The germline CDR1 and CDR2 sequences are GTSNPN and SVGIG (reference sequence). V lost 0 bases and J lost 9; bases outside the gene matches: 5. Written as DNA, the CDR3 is TGTGCCTGGAGTGTAGCGGGAGGGCCAGCCATTCAGTACTTC. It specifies CAWSVAGGPAIQYF.

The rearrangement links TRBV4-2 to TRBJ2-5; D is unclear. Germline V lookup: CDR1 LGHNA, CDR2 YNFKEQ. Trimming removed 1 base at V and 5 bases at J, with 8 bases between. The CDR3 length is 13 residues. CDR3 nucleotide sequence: TGTGCCAGCAGCCAAGTGGTTCGGGAGACCCAGTACTTC. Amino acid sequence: CASSQVVRETQYF.

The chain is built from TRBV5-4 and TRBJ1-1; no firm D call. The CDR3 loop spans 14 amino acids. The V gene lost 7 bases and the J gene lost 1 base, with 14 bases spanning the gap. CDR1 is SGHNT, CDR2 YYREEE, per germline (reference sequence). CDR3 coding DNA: TGTGCCAGCTCCTTGGGGTACGCGAACACTGAAGCTTTCTTT. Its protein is CASSLGYANTEAFF.

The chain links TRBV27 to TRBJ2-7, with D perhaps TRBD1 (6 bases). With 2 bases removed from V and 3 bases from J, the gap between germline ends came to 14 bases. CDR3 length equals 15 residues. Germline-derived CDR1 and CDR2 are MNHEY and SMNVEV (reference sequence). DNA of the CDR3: TGTGCCAGCAGTTTAATCCCCGACAGGCTCTACGAGCAGTACTTC. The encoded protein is CASSLIPDRLYEQYF.

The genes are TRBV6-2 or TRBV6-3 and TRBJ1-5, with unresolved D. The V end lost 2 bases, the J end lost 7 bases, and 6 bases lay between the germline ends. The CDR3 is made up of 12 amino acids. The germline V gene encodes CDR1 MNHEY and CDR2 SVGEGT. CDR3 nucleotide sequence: TGTGCCAGCAGTTACCTAGGACAGCCCCAGCATTTT. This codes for CASSYLGQPQHF.

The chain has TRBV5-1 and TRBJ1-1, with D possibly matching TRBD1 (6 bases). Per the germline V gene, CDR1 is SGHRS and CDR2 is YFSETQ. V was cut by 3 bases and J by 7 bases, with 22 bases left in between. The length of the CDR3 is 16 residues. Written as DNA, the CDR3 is TGCGCCAGCAGCTCAGGCCTCCGGGACACCAATTTTGAAGCTTTCTTT. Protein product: CASSSGLRDTNFEAFF.

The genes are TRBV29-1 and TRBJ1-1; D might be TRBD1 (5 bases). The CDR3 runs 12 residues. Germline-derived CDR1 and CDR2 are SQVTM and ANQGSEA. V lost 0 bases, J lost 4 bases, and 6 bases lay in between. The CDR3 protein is CSVEEGTTEAFF. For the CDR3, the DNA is TGCAGCGTTGAAGAAGGGACCACTGAAGCTTTCTTT.